This TCR beta chain was sequenced during a study of T cell changes during pregnancy in multiple sclerosis. The germline CDR1 and CDR2 sequences are MDHEN and SYDVKM. The CDR3 is 12 amino acids. The trim removed 4 bases at V and 11 bases at J, leaving 5 bases unmatched. Clones were sequenced by immunoSEQ multiplex PCR, and TCRdb holds only the in-frame ones, with some missing. The repertoire includes tens of thousands of clones, 94% of them detected once, and about 0.14% sits in the top ten. The chain joins TRBV28 to TRBJ2-1, with 7 bases aligning to TRBD2. The sample was CD4+ T cells from peripheral blood mononuclear cells, taken after pregnancy. The TCR was taken from a female donor with multiple sclerosis, enrolled in a pregnancy study. Written as DNA, the CDR3 is TGTGCCAGCAGTTCGAGGCGGGAGAAGCAGTTCTTC. Translation: CASSSRREKQFF.